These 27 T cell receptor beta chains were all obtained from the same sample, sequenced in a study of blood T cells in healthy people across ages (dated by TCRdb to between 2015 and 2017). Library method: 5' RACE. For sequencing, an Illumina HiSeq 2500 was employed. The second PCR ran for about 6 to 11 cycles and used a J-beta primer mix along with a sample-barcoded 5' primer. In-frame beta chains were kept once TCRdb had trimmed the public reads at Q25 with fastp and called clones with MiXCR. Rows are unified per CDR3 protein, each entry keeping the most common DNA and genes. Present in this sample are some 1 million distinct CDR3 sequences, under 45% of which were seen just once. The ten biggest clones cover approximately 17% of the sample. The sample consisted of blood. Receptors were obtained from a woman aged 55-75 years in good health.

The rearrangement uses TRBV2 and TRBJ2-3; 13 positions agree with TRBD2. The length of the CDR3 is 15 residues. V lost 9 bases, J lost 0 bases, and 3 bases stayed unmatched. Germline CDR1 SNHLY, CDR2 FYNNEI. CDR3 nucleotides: TGTGCCAGGCAACTAGCGGGAGGGAGCACAGATACGCAGTATTTT. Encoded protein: CARQLAGGSTDTQYF.

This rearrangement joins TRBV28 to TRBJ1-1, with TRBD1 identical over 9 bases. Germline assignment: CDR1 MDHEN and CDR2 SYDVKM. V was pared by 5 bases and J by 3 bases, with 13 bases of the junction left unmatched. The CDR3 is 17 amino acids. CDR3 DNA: TGTGCCAGCAGTAGTAAGGCCGGGACAGGGTCGGACACTGAAGCTTTCTTT. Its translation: CASSSKAGTGSDTEAFF.

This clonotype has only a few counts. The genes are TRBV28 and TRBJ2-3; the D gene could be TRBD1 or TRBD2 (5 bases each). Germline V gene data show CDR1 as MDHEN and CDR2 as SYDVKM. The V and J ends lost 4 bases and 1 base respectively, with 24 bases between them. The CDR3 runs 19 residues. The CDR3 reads CASSYGETMGEVGTDTQYF. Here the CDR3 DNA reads TGTGCCAGCAGTTACGGGGAGACTATGGGGGAAGTGGGCACAGATACGCAGTATTTT.

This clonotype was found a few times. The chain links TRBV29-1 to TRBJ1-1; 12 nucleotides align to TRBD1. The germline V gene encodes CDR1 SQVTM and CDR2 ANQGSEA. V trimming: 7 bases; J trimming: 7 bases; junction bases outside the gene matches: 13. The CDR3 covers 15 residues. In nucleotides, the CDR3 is TGCAGCGCACTACCCGGGACAGGGGGCCCCATTGAAGCTTTCTTT. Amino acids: CSALPGTGGPIEAFF.

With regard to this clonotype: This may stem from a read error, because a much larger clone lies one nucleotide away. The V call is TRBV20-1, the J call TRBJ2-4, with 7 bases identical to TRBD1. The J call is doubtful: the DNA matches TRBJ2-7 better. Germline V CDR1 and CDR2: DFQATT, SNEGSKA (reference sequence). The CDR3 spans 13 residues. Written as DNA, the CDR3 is TGCAGTGCCGAAGACAGGGTTCGCTACGAGCAGTACTTC. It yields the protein CSAEDRVRYEQYF.

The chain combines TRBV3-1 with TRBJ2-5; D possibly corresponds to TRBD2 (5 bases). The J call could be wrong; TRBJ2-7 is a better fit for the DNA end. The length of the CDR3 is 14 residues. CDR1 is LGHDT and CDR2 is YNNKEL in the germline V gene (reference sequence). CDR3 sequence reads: CASSQGGGLGEQYF. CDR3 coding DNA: TGTGCCAGCAGCCAAGGAGGAGGCCTAGGCGAGCAGTACTTC.

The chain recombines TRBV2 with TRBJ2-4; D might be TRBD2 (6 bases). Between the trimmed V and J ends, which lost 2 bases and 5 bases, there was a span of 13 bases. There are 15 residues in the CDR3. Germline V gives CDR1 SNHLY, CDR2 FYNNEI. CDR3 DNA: TGTGCCAGCAGTGAATCTAGCGTAACTCAAAACATTCAGTACTTC. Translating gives CASSESSVTQNIQYF. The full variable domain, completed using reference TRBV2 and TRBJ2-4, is EPEVTQTPSHQVTQMGQEVILRCVPISNHLYFYWYRQILGQKVEFLVSFYNNEISEKSEIFDDQFSVERPDGSNFTLKIRSTKLEDSAMYFCASSESSVTQNIQYFGAGTRLSVL.

CDR3 bases: TGTGCCAGCATGGCGGAGGCGGGTGAAAAACTGTTTTTT. Translating it yields CASMAEAGEKLFF. This chain links TRBV10-3 with TRBJ1-4; D is unclear. The CDR3 sequence is 13 residues long. V was clipped by 10 bases and J by 7 bases, with 16 bases between them. From germline, CDR1 is ENHRY and CDR2 SYGVKD.

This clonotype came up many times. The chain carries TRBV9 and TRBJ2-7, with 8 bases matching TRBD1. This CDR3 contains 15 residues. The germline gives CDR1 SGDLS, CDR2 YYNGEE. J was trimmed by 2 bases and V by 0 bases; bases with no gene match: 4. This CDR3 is CASSVGAGGTYEQYF. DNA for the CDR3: TGTGCCAGCAGCGTAGGGGCAGGGGGCACCTACGAGCAGTACTTC.

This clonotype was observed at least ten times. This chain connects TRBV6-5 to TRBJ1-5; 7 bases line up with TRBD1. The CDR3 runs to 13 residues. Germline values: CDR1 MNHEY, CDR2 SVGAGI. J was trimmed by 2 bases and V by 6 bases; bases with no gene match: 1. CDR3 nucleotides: TGTGCCAGCAGAGACAGGGGCAATCAGCCCCAGCATTTT. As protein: CASRDRGNQPQHF.

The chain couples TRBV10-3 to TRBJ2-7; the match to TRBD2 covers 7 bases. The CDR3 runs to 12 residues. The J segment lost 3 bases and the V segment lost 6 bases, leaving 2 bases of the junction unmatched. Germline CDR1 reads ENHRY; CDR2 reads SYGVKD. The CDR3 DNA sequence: TGTGCCATCAGGGGGGGGGACTACGAGCAGTACTTC. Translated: CAIRGGDYEQYF.

DNA for the CDR3: TGCAGTGCTAGAGATCTGCGCACACCCTACAATGAGCAGTTCTTC. As protein: CSARDLRTPYNEQFF. The chain couples TRBV20-1 to TRBJ2-1, with D uncertain. Trimming took 0 bases from V and 2 from J, leaving 11 bases between them. Germline CDR1 is DFQATT and CDR2 is SNEGSKA (reference sequence). The CDR3 is 15 amino acids.

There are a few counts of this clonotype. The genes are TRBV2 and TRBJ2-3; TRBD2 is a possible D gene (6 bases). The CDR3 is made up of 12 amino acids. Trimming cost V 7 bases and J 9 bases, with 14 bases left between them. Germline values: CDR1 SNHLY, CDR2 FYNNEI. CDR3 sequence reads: CASNGGEWTQYF. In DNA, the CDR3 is TGTGCCAGCAACGGAGGGGAATGGACGCAGTATTTT.

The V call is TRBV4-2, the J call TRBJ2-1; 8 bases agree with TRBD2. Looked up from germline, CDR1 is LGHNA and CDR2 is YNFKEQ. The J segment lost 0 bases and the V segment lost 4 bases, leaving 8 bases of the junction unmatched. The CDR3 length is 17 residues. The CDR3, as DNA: TGTGCCAGCAGCCGCAGTACTAGCGGACACTCCTACAATGAGCAGTTCTTC. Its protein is CASSRSTSGHSYNEQFF.

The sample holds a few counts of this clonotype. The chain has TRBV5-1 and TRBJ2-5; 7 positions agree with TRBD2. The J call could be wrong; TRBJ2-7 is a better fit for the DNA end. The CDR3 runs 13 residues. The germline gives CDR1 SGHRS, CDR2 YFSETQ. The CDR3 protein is CASSFTSVYEQYF. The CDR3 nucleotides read TGCGCCAGCAGCTTCACTAGCGTATACGAGCAGTACTTC.

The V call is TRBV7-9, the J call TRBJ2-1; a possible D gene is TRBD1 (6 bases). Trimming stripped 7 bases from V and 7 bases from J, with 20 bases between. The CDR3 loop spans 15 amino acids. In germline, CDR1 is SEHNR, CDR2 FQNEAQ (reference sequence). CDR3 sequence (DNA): TGTGCCAGCATCCCGGACAGTTGGAGGTCAAATGAGCAGTTCTTC. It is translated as CASIPDSWRSNEQFF. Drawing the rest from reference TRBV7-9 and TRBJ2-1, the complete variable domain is DTGVSQNPRHKITKRGQNVTFRCDPISEHNRLYWYRQTLGQGPEFLTYFQNEAQLEKSRLLSDRFSAERPKGSFSTLEIQRTEQGDSAMYLCASIPDSWRSNEQFFGPGTRLTVL.

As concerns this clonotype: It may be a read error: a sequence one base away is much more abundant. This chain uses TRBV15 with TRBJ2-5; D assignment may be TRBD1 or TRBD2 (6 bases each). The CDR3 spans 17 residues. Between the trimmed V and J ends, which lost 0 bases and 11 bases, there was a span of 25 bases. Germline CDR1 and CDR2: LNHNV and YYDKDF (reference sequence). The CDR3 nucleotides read TGTGCCACCAGCAGAGATATGGGGGGCCTAGCGTCCGATGAGCAGTACTTC. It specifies CATSRDMGGLASDEQYF.

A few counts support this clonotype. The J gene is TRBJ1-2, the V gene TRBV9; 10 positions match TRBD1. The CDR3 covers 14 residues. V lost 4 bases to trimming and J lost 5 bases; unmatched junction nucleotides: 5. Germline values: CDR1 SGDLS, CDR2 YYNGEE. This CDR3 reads CASSPTGGRYGYTF. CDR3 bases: TGTGCCAGCAGCCCGACAGGGGGCCGGTATGGCTACACCTTC.

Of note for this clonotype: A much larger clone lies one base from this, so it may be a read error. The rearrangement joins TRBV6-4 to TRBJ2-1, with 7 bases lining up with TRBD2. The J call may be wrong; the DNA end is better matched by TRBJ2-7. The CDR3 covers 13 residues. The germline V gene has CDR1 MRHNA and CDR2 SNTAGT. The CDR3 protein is CASRAGEGNEQYF. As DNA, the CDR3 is TGTGCCAGCAGGGCTGGGGAGGGGAATGAGCAGTACTTC.

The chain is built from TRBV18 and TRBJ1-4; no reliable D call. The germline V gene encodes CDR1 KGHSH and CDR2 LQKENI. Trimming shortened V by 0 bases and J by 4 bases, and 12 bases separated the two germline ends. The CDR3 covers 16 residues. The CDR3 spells CASSPPQRSYNEKLFF. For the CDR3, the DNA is TGTGCCAGCTCACCACCCCAGCGAAGCTATAATGAAAAACTGTTTTTT.

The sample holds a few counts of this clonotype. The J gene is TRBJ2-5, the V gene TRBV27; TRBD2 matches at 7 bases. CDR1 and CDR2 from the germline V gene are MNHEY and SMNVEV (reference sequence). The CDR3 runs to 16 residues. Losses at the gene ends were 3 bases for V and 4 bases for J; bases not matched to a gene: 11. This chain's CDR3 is CASSLVRGRDRETQYF. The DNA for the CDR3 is TGTGCCAGCAGTTTGGTTCGGGGGAGGGATCGAGAGACCCAGTACTTC.

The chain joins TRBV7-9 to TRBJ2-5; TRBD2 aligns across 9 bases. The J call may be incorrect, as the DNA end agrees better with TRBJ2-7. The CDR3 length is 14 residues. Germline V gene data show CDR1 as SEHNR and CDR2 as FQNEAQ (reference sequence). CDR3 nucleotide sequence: TGTGCCAGCAGCAGGTCGGGACTAGCTGACGAGCAGTACTTC. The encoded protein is CASSRSGLADEQYF.

The CDR3 sequence is CASSPPVGESRSNANEQFF. CDR3 in DNA: TGTGCCAGCTCACCACCCGTCGGGGAGTCGCGGTCAAATGCTAATGAGCAGTTCTTC. This chain connects TRBV18 to TRBJ2-1, with a tentative D call TRBD2 (5 bases). Deletions cut 0 bases from V and 7 bases from J, with 25 bases between. The CDR3 runs to 19 residues. From germline, CDR1 is KGHSH and CDR2 LQKENI. The complete variable domain, with remaining parts taken from reference TRBV18 and TRBJ2-1, reads NAGVMQNPRHLVRRRGQEARLRCSPMKGHSHVYWYRQLPEEGLKFMVYLQKENIIDESGMPKERFSAEFPKEGPSILRIQQVVRGDSAAYFCASSPPVGESRSNANEQFFGPGTRLTVL.

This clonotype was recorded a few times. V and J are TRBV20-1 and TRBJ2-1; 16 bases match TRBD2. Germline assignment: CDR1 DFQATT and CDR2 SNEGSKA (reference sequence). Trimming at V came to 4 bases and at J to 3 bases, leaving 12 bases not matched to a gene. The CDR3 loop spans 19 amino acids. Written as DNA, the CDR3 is TGCAGTGCTAACCAAAAGGGACTAGCGGGAGGGTTCAACTACAATGAGCAGTTCTTC. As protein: CSANQKGLAGGFNYNEQFF.

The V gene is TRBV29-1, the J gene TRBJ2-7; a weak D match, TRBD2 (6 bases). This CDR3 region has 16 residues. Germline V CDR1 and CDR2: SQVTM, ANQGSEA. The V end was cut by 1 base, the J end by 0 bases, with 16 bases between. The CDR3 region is CSVEVLRRGSSYEQYF. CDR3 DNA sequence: TGCAGCGTTGAAGTGTTAAGGAGGGGAAGCTCCTACGAGCAGTACTTC.

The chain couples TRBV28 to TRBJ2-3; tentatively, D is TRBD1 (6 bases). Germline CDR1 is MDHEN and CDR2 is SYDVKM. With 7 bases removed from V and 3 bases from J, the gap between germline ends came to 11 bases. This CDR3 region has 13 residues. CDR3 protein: CASIKDSTDTQYF. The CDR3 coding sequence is TGTGCCAGCATCAAGGACAGTACAGATACGCAGTATTTT.

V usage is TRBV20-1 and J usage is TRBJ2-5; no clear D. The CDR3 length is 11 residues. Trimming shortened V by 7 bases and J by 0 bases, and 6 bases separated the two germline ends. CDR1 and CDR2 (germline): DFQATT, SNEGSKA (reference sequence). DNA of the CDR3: TGCAGTGTTACGTACCAAGAGACCCAGTACTTC. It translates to CSVTYQETQYF.